Sequencing of this T cell receptor beta chain was carried out in a study of blood T cells in healthy people across ages. A sample-barcoded 5' primer and a J-beta primer mix were used in a second PCR of roughly 7 to 12 cycles. In TCRdb, the 5' RACE reads were re-called with MiXCR into one record per CDR3 protein. The sample records 1 million or so distinct CDR3 sequences, under 30% being singletons. General study findings and limits: Shifts in expanded clonotypes may have been confounded by donor CMV status, which was unknown. With unsorted PBMCs, a conclusive comparison of naive versus antigen-experienced cells was not possible.

The CDR3 is 16 residues long. CDR1 is SEHNR, CDR2 FQNEAQ, per germline (reference sequence). A remark on this clonotype: What it recognizes is unknown.

These data also formed part of another study, on T cells of mothers and their children. From that second work: Each child contributed around 3 million TCR beta CDR3 reads, while each mother contributed over 8 million.

The V gene is TRBV7-9, the J gene TRBJ2-1, with TRBD2 matching 9 bases. Matching the DNA end better, TRBJ2-7 makes the J call doubtful. Sequences were obtained from blood. The receptor was isolated from a girl between 2 and 10 years old in good health. The CDR3 spells CASSSRGSSGTYEQYF. DNA for the CDR3: TGTGCCAGCAGCTCCCGGGGGTCTAGCGGGACCTACGAGCAGTACTTC.